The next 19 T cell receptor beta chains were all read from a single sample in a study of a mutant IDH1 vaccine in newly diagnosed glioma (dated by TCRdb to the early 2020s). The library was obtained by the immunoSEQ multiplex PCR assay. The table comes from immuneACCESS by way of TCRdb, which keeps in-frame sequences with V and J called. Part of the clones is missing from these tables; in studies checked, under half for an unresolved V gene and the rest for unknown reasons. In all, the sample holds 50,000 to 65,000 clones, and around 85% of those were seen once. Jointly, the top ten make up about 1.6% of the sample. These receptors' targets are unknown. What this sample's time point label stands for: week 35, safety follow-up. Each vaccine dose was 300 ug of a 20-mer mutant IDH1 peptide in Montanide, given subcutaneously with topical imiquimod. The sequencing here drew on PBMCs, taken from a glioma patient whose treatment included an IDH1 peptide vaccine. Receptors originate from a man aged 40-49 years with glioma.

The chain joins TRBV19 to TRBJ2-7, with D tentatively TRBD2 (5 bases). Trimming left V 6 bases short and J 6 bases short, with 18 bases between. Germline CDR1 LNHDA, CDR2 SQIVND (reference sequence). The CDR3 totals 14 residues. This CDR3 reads CASSPGGSEGEQYF. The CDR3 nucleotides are TGTGCCAGTAGCCCTGGTGGCTCCGAGGGCGAGCAGTACTTC.

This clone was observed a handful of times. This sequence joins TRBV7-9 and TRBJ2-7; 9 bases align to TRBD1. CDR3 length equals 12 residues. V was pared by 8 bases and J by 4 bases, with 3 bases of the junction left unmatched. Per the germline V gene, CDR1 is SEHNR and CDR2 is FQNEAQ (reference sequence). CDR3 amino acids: CASGQGLYEQYF. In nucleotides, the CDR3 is TGTGCCAGCGGACAGGGGCTTTACGAGCAGTACTTC.

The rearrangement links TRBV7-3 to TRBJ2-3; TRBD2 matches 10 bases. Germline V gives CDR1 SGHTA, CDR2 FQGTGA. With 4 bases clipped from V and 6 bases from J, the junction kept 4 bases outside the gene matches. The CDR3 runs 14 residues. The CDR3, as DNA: TGTGCCAGCAGCTCTAGCGGGAGTCGCGATACGCAGTATTTT. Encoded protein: CASSSSGSRDTQYF.

CDR3 coding DNA: TGCGCCAGCAGCTTTTACTCGACTGGGGCCAACGTCCTGACTTTC. Its protein is CASSFYSTGANVLTF. The genes are TRBV5-1 and TRBJ2-6, with D hard to call. The CDR3 length is 15 residues. V was trimmed by 2 bases and J by 2 bases, leaving 8 bases between them. Germline loops: CDR1 SGHRS, CDR2 YFSETQ.

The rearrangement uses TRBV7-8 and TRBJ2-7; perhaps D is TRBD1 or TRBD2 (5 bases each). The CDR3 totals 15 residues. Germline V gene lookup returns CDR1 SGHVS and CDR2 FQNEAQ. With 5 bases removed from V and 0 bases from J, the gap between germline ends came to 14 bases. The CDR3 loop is CASSTTEGSSYEQYF. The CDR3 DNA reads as TGTGCCAGCAGCACTACAGAGGGGAGCTCCTACGAGCAGTACTTC. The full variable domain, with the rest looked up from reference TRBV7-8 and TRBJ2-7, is GAGVSQSPRYKVAKRGQDVALRCDPISGHVSLFWYQQALGQGPEFLTYFQNEAQLDKSGLPSDRFFAERPEGSVSTLKIQRTQQEDSAVYLCASSTTEGSSYEQYFGPGTRLTVT.

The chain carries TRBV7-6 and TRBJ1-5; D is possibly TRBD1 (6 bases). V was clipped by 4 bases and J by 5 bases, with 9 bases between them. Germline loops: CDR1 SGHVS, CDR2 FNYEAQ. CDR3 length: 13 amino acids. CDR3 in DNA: TGTGCCAGCAGCTCAGGGGTTGATCAGCCCCAGCATTTT. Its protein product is CASSSGVDQPQHF.

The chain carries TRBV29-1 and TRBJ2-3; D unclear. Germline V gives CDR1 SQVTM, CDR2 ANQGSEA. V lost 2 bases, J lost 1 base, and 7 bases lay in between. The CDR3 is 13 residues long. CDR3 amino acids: CSVEISGTDTQYF. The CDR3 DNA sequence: TGCAGCGTTGAAATATCCGGCACAGATACGCAGTATTTT.

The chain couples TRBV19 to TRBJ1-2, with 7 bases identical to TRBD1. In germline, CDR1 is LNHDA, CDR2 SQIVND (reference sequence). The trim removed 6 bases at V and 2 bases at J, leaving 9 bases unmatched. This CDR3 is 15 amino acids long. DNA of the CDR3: TGTGCCAGTAGCATTGGGACAGTCCAAAACTATGGCTACACCTTC. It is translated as CASSIGTVQNYGYTF.

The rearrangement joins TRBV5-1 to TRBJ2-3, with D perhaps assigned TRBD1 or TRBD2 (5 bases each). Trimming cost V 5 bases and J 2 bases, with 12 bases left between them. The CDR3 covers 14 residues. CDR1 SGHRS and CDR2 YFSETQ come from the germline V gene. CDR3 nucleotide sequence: TGCGCCAGCAGTACAGGAGGCGTCACAGATACGCAGTATTTT. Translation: CASSTGGVTDTQYF.

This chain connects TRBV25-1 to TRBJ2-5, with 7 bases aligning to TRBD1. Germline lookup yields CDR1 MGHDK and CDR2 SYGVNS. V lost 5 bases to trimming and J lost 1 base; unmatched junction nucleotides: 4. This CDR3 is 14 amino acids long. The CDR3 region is CASSPGQPQETQYF. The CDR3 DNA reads TGTGCCAGCAGTCCGGGACAGCCCCAAGAGACCCAGTACTTC.

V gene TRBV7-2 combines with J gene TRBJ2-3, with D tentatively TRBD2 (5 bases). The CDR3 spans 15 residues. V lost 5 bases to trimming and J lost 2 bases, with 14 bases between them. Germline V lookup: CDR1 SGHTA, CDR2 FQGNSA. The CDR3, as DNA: TGTGCCAGCAGCCCAGATGTGAGGGCCACAGATACGCAGTATTTT. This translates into CASSPDVRATDTQYF.

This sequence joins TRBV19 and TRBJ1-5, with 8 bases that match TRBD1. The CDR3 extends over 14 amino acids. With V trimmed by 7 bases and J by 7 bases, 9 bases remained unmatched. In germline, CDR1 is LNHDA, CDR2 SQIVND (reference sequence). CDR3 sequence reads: CASTQQGASQPQHF. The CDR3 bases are TGTGCCAGTACCCAGCAGGGGGCGTCCCAGCCCCAGCATTTT.

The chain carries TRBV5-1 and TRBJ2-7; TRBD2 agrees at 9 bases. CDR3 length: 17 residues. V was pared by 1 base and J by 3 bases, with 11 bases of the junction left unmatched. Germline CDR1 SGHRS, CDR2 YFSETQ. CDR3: CASSLSSGAVEGYEQYF. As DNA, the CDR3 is TGCGCCAGCAGCTTGTCTAGCGGGGCGGTCGAAGGCTACGAGCAGTACTTC. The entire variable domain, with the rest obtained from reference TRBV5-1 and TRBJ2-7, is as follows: KAGVTQTPRYLIKTRGQQVTLSCSPISGHRSVSWYQQTPGQGLQFLFEYFSETQRNKGNFPGRFSGRQFSNSRSEMNVSTLELGDSALYLCASSLSSGAVEGYEQYFGPGTRLTVT.

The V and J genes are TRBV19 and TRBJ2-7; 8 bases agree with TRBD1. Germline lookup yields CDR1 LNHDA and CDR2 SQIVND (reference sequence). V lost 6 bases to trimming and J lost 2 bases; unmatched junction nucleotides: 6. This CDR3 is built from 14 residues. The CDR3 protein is CASRQGQGPYEQYF. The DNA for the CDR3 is TGTGCCAGTAGACAAGGACAGGGCCCCTACGAGCAGTACTTC.

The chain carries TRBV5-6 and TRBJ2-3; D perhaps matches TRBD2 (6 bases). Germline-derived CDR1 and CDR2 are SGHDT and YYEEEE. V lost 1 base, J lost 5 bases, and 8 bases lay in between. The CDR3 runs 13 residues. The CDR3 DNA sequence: TGTGCCAGCAGCTTGACTAGCTTAGATACGCAGTATTTT. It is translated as CASSLTSLDTQYF. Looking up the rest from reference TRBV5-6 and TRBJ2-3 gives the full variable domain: DAGVTQSPTHLIKTRGQQVTLRCSPKSGHDTVSWYQQALGQGPQFIFQYYEEEERQRGNFPDRFSGHQFPNYSSELNVNALLLGDSALYLCASSLTSLDTQYFGPGTRLTVL.

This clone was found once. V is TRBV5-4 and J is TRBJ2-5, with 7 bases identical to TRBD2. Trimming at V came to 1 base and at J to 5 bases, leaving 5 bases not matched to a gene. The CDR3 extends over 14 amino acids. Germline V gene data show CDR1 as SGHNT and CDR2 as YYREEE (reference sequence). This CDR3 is CASSLRGGSETQYF. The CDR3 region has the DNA TGTGCCAGCAGCTTGAGGGGAGGGTCGGAGACCCAGTACTTC.

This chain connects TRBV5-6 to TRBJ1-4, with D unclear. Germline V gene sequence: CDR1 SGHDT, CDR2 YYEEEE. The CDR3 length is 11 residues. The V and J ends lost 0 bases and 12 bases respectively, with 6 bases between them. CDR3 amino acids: CASSLGQELFF. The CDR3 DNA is TGTGCCAGCAGCTTGGGCCAGGAACTGTTTTTT.

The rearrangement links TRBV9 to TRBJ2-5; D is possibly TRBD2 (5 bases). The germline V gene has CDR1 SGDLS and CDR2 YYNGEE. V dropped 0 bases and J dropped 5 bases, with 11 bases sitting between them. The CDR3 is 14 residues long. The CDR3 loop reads CASSVGGWTETQYF. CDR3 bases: TGTGCCAGCAGCGTAGGCGGGTGGACGGAGACCCAGTACTTC.

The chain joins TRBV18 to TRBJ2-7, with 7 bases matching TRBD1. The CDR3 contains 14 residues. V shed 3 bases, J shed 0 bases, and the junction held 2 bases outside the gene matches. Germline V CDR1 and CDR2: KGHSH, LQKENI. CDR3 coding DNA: TGTGCCAGCTCACCGCCAGGGGGCTCCTACGAGCAGTACTTC. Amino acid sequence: CASSPPGGSYEQYF.